These T cell receptor beta chains were read from a single sample in a study of T cell repertoires in cytomegalovirus infection. TCRdb itself ran the reads through MiXCR, one entry per CDR3 protein. The sample carries about 490,000 distinct CDR3 sequences, 16% recorded once. The sample consisted of CD8+ T cells from PBMCs. These receptors all come from a human donor in good health (CMV status not recorded). Some clones in this sample may be carry-over from other donors' samples. The CDR3 runs from the conserved cysteine through the conserved F or W. D genes are given only for firm matches. Clone sizes are given selectively: once, few, many, or a class where the clone is expanded.

D gene: -; V gene: TRBV4-1; J gene: TRBJ1-2; clone size: many; CDR3 DNA: TGCGCCAGCAGCCAAGATAGGGTGAGCTACACCTTC; CDR3 protein: CASSQDRVSYTF
D gene: TRBD2; V gene: TRBV28; J gene: TRBJ2-7; clone size: -; CDR3 DNA: TGTGCCAGCAGTTTATGGGGACTAGCGGGGGAATACGAGCAGTACTTC; CDR3 protein: CASSLWGLAGEYEQYF
D gene: TRBD2; V gene: TRBV7-9; J gene: TRBJ2-2; clone size: many; CDR3 DNA: TGTGCCAGCAGCGCCCGGACTGGCGGGGGGACGAACACCGGGGAGCTGTTTTTT; CDR3 protein: CASSARTGGGTNTGELFF
D gene: TRBD2; V gene: TRBV12-3/TRBV12-4; J gene: TRBJ2-1; clone size: many; CDR3 DNA: TGTGCCAGCAGCCCAACTAGCGGAGTTTACAATGAGCAGTTCTTC; CDR3 protein: CASSPTSGVYNEQFF
D gene: TRBD2; V gene: TRBV20-1; J gene: TRBJ2-3; clone size: few; CDR3 DNA: TGCAGTGCCAATCCGGGACTAGCGGGAGTCTTTGAAAGCACAGATACGCAGTATTTT; CDR3 protein: CSANPGLAGVFESTDTQYF
D gene: -; V gene: TRBV12-3/TRBV12-4; J gene: TRBJ1-1; clone size: -; CDR3 DNA: TGTGCCAGCTATTGGAGACAGAGCCCTCTTTTCTTT; CDR3 protein: CASYWRQSPLFF
D gene: -; V gene: TRBV15; J gene: TRBJ2-1; clone size: many; CDR3 DNA: TGTGCCACCAGCAGAGCTTACAATGAGCAGTTCTTC; CDR3 protein: CATSRAYNEQFF
D gene: -; V gene: TRBV25-1; J gene: TRBJ2-7; clone size: many; CDR3 DNA: TGTGCCAGCAGTCTCCCCTGGCAGGATGACTACGAGCAGTACTTC; CDR3 protein: CASSLPWQDDYEQYF
D gene: -; V gene: TRBV2; J gene: TRBJ1-3; clone size: -; CDR3 DNA: TGTGCCAGCAGTGAAAATGTCAGGGGCGGTGGAAACACCATATATTTT; CDR3 protein: CASSENVRGGGNTIYF
D gene: -; V gene: TRBV20-1; J gene: TRBJ1-2; clone size: -; CDR3 DNA: TGCAGTGCCCCGCCCGGGTCCAACTATGGCTACACCTTC; CDR3 protein: CSAPPGSNYGYTF
D gene: -; V gene: TRBV7-2; J gene: TRBJ1-1; clone size: many; CDR3 DNA: TGTGCCAGCAGCTCCGACACTTTCACTGAAGCTTTCTTT; CDR3 protein: CASSSDTFTEAFF
D gene: TRBD2; V gene: TRBV28; J gene: TRBJ2-1; clone size: few; CDR3 DNA: TGTGCCAGCAGTTTAGGTGCCGGGGGGAACTACAATGAGCAGTTCTTC; CDR3 protein: CASSLGAGGNYNEQFF
D gene: -; V gene: TRBV2; J gene: TRBJ2-1; clone size: many; CDR3 DNA: TGTGCCAGCCACGGGCGGGGCGCTACCGGTGAGCAGTTCTTC; CDR3 protein: CASHGRGATGEQFF
D gene: -; V gene: TRBV11-2; J gene: TRBJ1-2; clone size: many; CDR3 DNA: TGTGCCAGCAGCTTAGGAGTGGACTATGGCTACACCTTC; CDR3 protein: CASSLGVDYGYTF
D gene: TRBD1; V gene: TRBV11-2; J gene: TRBJ1-3; clone size: many; CDR3 DNA: TGTGCCAGCAGCCACCTACGTACGACAGGGATCTCTGGAAACACCATATATTTT; CDR3 protein: CASSHLRTTGISGNTIYF
D gene: -; V gene: TRBV11-2; J gene: TRBJ2-7; clone size: many; CDR3 DNA: TGTGCCAGCAGCCTCCTGATCCGTTCGTACGAGCAGTACTTC; CDR3 protein: CASSLLIRSYEQYF
D gene: TRBD1; V gene: TRBV6-2/TRBV6-3; J gene: TRBJ1-1; clone size: few; CDR3 DNA: TGTGCCAGCAGTTACCTCGGGGCAGGGACAGGGGGGCCGCAGACTGAAGCTTTCTTT; CDR3 protein: CASSYLGAGTGGPQTEAFF
D gene: -; V gene: TRBV12-3/TRBV12-4; J gene: TRBJ2-3; clone size: many; CDR3 DNA: TGTGCCAGCAGTCGCGTCCCGGATACGCAGTATTTT; CDR3 protein: CASSRVPDTQYF
D gene: TRBD2; V gene: TRBV2; J gene: TRBJ2-1; clone size: -; CDR3 DNA: TGTGCCACCCCATCGGGAGGCACCAATAAGCAGTTCTTC; CDR3 protein: CATPSGGTNKQFF
D gene: -; V gene: TRBV19; J gene: TRBJ2-7; clone size: many; CDR3 DNA: TGTGCCAGTAGCCTTGCCCGCGGACAGTTCAACGAGCAGTACTTC; CDR3 protein: CASSLARGQFNEQYF
D gene: -; V gene: TRBV11-2; J gene: TRBJ1-3; clone size: many; CDR3 DNA: TGTGCCAGCGGGTCCAGCGGGGCTGAAGGAAACACCATATATTTT; CDR3 protein: CASGSSGAEGNTIYF
D gene: -; V gene: TRBV6-5; J gene: TRBJ2-1; clone size: many; CDR3 DNA: TGTGCCAGCAGTCCCGGGAACAATGAGCAGTTCTTC; CDR3 protein: CASSPGNNEQFF
D gene: -; V gene: TRBV5-4; J gene: TRBJ2-7; clone size: few; CDR3 DNA: TGTGCCAGCAGCTTCTTGGACAGACCCTACGAGCAGTACTTC; CDR3 protein: CASSFLDRPYEQYF
D gene: -; V gene: TRBV7-8; J gene: TRBJ2-7; clone size: many; CDR3 DNA: TGTGCCAGCAGCTTACCGGGGAGGCCGACCTCCTACGAGCAGTACTTC; CDR3 protein: CASSLPGRPTSYEQYF
D gene: TRBD2; V gene: TRBV20-1; J gene: TRBJ2-5; clone size: -; CDR3 DNA: TGCAGTGCTAGGCGGGAGTTGCGGGAGACCCAGTACTTC; CDR3 protein: CSARRELRETQYF
D gene: TRBD2; V gene: TRBV27; J gene: TRBJ2-1; clone size: many; CDR3 DNA: TGTGCCACCCAGGGAGGGCCAGGGAGCTCCTACAATGAGCAGTTCTTC; CDR3 protein: CATQGGPGSSYNEQFF
D gene: -; V gene: TRBV19; J gene: TRBJ1-5; clone size: -; CDR3 DNA: TGTGCCAGTAGTATTAGAGCCGGGCAGCCCCAGCATTTT; CDR3 protein: CASSIRAGQPQHF
D gene: -; V gene: TRBV11-2; J gene: TRBJ2-1; clone size: many; CDR3 DNA: TGTGCCAGCAGCTTAGATGGCAGGGGTACCTACAATGAGCAGTTCTTC; CDR3 protein: CASSLDGRGTYNEQFF
D gene: -; V gene: TRBV27; J gene: TRBJ1-4; clone size: many; CDR3 DNA: TGTGCCAGCAGTTCGGATACAGGGCGAGGAAATGAAAAACTGTTTTTT; CDR3 protein: CASSSDTGRGNEKLFF
D gene: -; V gene: TRBV6-1; J gene: TRBJ1-1; clone size: few; CDR3 DNA: TGTGCCAGCAGACAATACACTGAAGCTTTCTTT; CDR3 protein: CASRQYTEAFF
D gene: TRBD2; V gene: TRBV7-6; J gene: TRBJ2-1; clone size: many; CDR3 DNA: TGTGCCAGCAGCAGGGGGGTAGCGGGAGGGTTGGACAATGAGCAGTTCTTC; CDR3 protein: CASSRGVAGGLDNEQFF
D gene: -; V gene: TRBV29-1; J gene: TRBJ2-1; clone size: -; CDR3 DNA: TGCAGCGTCGGGGCATTAGCTGGACATCTTAACAATGAGCAGTTCTTC; CDR3 protein: CSVGALAGHLNNEQFF
D gene: -; V gene: TRBV20-1; J gene: TRBJ1-1; clone size: -; CDR3 DNA: TGCAGTGCTAGCCCCAGGGACACTGAAGCTTTCTTT; CDR3 protein: CSASPRDTEAFF
D gene: TRBD2; V gene: TRBV19; J gene: TRBJ2-2; clone size: few; CDR3 DNA: TGTGCCAGTAGTACCTCCGGGACTAGCGGCACCGGGGAGCTGTTTTTT; CDR3 protein: CASSTSGTSGTGELFF
D gene: TRBD2; V gene: TRBV19; J gene: TRBJ2-2; clone size: few; CDR3 DNA: TGTGCCAGTAGTGCCTTAAATAGCGGGAGGGCGATCGGGGAGCTGTTTTTT; CDR3 protein: CASSALNSGRAIGELFF
D gene: TRBD1; V gene: TRBV5-6; J gene: TRBJ2-7; clone size: -; CDR3 DNA: TGTGCCAGCAGCTTGGAGGGGACAGGGGCTCGCGAGCAGTACTTC; CDR3 protein: CASSLEGTGAREQYF
D gene: -; V gene: TRBV12-5; J gene: TRBJ2-5; clone size: many; CDR3 DNA: TGTGCTAGTGGTCCTTGGGGGGCCCCCGCCGAGACCCAGTACTTC; CDR3 protein: CASGPWGAPAETQYF
D gene: -; V gene: TRBV6-6; J gene: TRBJ2-5; clone size: few; CDR3 DNA: TGTGCCAGCAGTTACGACTACAACCAAGAGACCCAGTACTTC; CDR3 protein: CASSYDYNQETQYF
D gene: TRBD2; V gene: TRBV13; J gene: TRBJ2-7; clone size: -; CDR3 DNA: TGTGCCAGCAGCTTAAAGGGGACTAGCGCCTACGAGCAGTACTTC; CDR3 protein: CASSLKGTSAYEQYF
D gene: TRBD1; V gene: TRBV7-3; J gene: TRBJ2-1; clone size: many; CDR3 DNA: TGTGCCAGCAGCCCCGGCATGGGACAGGGGGCAGGTGAGCAGTTCTTC; CDR3 protein: CASSPGMGQGAGEQFF
D gene: -; V gene: TRBV19; J gene: TRBJ2-7; clone size: -; CDR3 DNA: TGTGTCAGTAGTTTGGGTCTCTCGGGCGAGCAGTACTTC; CDR3 protein: CVSSLGLSGEQYF
D gene: -; V gene: TRBV28; J gene: TRBJ1-2; clone size: few; CDR3 DNA: TGTGCCAGCAGACAGGTGGCTGGCTACACCTTC; CDR3 protein: CASRQVAGYTF
D gene: -; V gene: TRBV9; J gene: TRBJ1-5; clone size: few; CDR3 DNA: TGTGCCAGCAGCGTAGGTTCAGGAGACTATAGCAATCAGCCCCAGCATTTT; CDR3 protein: CASSVGSGDYSNQPQHF
D gene: -; V gene: TRBV7-9; J gene: TRBJ1-3; clone size: -; CDR3 DNA: TGTGCCAGCAGCTTAGCGCGTGATGGGGGCACTGGAAACACCATATATTTT; CDR3 protein: CASSLARDGGTGNTIYF
D gene: TRBD2; V gene: TRBV4-1; J gene: TRBJ2-3; clone size: -; CDR3 DNA: TGCGCCAGCAGCCAAGTAGCGGGAGCTAGCGATACGCAGTATTTT; CDR3 protein: CASSQVAGASDTQYF
D gene: -; V gene: TRBV7-8; J gene: TRBJ1-5; clone size: many; CDR3 DNA: TGTGCCAGCAGAAAGGATACAGGGCGAAGTACCAATCAGCCCCAGCATTTT; CDR3 protein: CASRKDTGRSTNQPQHF
D gene: -; V gene: TRBV5-5; J gene: TRBJ2-7; clone size: many; CDR3 DNA: TGTGCCAGCAGCTTGGCGCAGGGGCTATACGAGCAGTACTTC; CDR3 protein: CASSLAQGLYEQYF
D gene: TRBD1; V gene: TRBV9; J gene: TRBJ1-3; clone size: -; CDR3 DNA: TGTGCCAGCAGCGTAGGGGCCAGGGGGCGAGGAAACACCATATATTTT; CDR3 protein: CASSVGARGRGNTIYF
D gene: -; V gene: TRBV20-1; J gene: TRBJ1-1; clone size: few; CDR3 DNA: TGCAGTGCTAGACGGACAAATGCGAGGAACACTGAAGCTTTCTTT; CDR3 protein: CSARRTNARNTEAFF